A single sample is the source of the 5 T cell receptor beta chains below, sequenced in a study of blood T cell repertoires in COVID-19. Some clones are missing from TCRdb's copy, which holds only in-frame ones; the method was immunoSEQ multiplex PCR. The table records over 80,000 clones, nearly 90% of them present only once. Sequencing used peripheral blood. The receptors shown here come from a man between 45 and 60 years old with acute or convalescent COVID-19.

The DNA of the CDR3 is TGCAGTGCTAGTGAGGGACTAGCCCAAGAGACCCAGTACTTC. Translated: CSASEGLAQETQYF. V gene TRBV20-1 combines with J gene TRBJ2-5; 9 bases line up with TRBD2. Germline V gene data show CDR1 as DFQATT and CDR2 as SNEGSKA (reference sequence). V lost 3 bases to trimming and J lost 1 base; unmatched junction nucleotides: 3. This CDR3 has 14 residues.

V usage is TRBV29-1 and J usage is TRBJ1-2; D not resolved. This CDR3 is built from 13 residues. Germline-derived CDR1 and CDR2 are SQVTM and ANQGSEA. The germline V and J ends were trimmed by 3 bases and 4 bases, with 12 bases remaining between them. CDR3 nucleotides: TGCAGCGTTGAGCGGGAGGCAGCCTATGGCTACACCTTC. Translation gives CSVEREAAYGYTF. Drawing the rest from reference TRBV29-1 and TRBJ1-2, the complete variable domain is SAVISQKPSRDICQRGTSLTIQCQVDSQVTMMFWYRQQPGQSLTLIATANQGSEATYESGFVIDKFPISRPNLTFSTLTVSNMSPEDSSIYLCSVEREAAYGYTFGSGTRLTVV.

Points on this clone: The sample carries other DNA sequences with the same CDR3. V gene TRBV5-6 combines with J gene TRBJ1-2; D is uncertain. Germline assignment: CDR1 SGHDT and CDR2 YYEEEE. Trimming cost V 0 bases and J 2 bases, with 5 bases left between them. This CDR3 comprises 13 residues. CDR3 sequence: CASSLGQNYGYTF. The CDR3 nucleotides read TGTGCCAGCAGCTTGGGGCAGAACTATGGCTACACCTTC.

V gene TRBV7-2 combines with J gene TRBJ2-7; D possibly corresponds to TRBD2 (5 bases). This CDR3 has 15 residues. Per the germline V gene, CDR1 is SGHTA and CDR2 is FQGNSA. The ends were cut back, 6 bases at V and 6 bases at J, with 21 bases in the middle. CDR3 protein: CASSPPVEVGREQYF. The CDR3 DNA follows: TGTGCCAGCAGTCCACCCGTGGAGGTGGGTCGCGAGCAGTACTTC.

The rearrangement uses TRBV5-6 and TRBJ2-3; D ambiguous. This CDR3 has 14 residues. The germline CDR1 and CDR2 sequences are SGHDT and YYEEEE. V lost 3 bases and J lost 7, with 15 bases in between. The CDR3 loop is CASSSRWAVNTQYF. CDR3 in DNA: TGTGCCAGCAGCTCAAGGTGGGCTGTAAATACGCAGTATTTT.